This is a list of T cell receptor beta chains from one sample in a study of T cell responses to AZD1222 COVID-19 vaccine. Produced via immunoSEQ multiplex PCR; TCRdb's table is partial and in-frame only. The data contain about 150,000 clones, around 85% of them seen just once; the ten biggest clones take up 7.9%. This specimen was peripheral blood, taken 28 days after the second dose of the MenACWY control vaccine. Receptors originate from an adult who received the MenACWY meningococcal vaccine as a control. CDR3s include the opening cysteine and the closing phenylalanine or tryptophan. The D gene is left open where the match is weak. Clone size is given for some rows only: seen once, a few or many times, or a class if the clone is expanded.

D gene,V gene,clone size,J gene,CDR3 protein,CDR3 DNA
NA,TRBV10-1,NA,TRBJ1-2,CASSKGQPGVYGYTF,TGCGCCAGCAGTAAGGGCCAACCCGGGGTTTATGGCTACACCTTC
NA,TRBV30,few,TRBJ2-7,CAWSALVYEQYF,TGTGCCTGGAGCGCGCTGGTCTACGAGCAGTACTTC
NA,TRBV3-1/TRBV3-2,NA,TRBJ2-1,CASSLRRGGGNNEQFF,TGTGCCAGCAGCCTTCGCCGAGGGGGGGGTAACAATGAGCAGTTCTTC
NA,TRBV7-8,few,TRBJ2-3,CASSLTPFTATDTQYF,TGTGCCAGCAGCTTAACCCCCTTTACAGCCACAGATACGCAGTATTTT
NA,TRBV5-1,NA,TRBJ2-3,CASSLATGGDTQYF,TGCGCCAGCAGCTTGGCTACAGGCGGAGATACGCAGTATTTT
NA,TRBV11-2,once,TRBJ1-6,CASSLVGSYNSPLHF,TGTGCCAGCAGCTTAGTCGGCAGTTATAATTCACCCCTCCACTTT
TRBD2,TRBV11-2,NA,TRBJ2-1,CASSLGKGLVFPEQFF,TGTGCCAGCAGCTTAGGTAAAGGACTAGTATTTCCTGAGCAGTTCTTC
TRBD1,TRBV7-7,NA,TRBJ2-7,CASSLGQGVPYEQYF,TGTGCTAGCAGCTTAGGACAGGGGGTTCCCTACGAGCAGTACTTC
NA,TRBV18,NA,TRBJ2-2,CASSPIQAAASNTGELFF,TGTGCCAGCTCACCAATCCAGGCCGCCGCCTCGAACACCGGGGAGCTGTTTTTT
NA,TRBV18,NA,TRBJ2-1,CASSPGMSSYNEQFF,TGTGCCAGCTCGCCGGGAATGAGCTCCTACAATGAGCAGTTCTTC
TRBD1,TRBV28,NA,TRBJ1-1,CASKDFRGQGLTEAFF,TGTGCCAGCAAAGACTTCAGGGGACAGGGACTCACTGAAGCTTTCTTT
NA,TRBV5-4,NA,TRBJ1-1,CASSFPDQGKDAFF,TGTGCCAGCAGCTTCCCGGACCAGGGAAAAGACGCTTTCTTT
TRBD1,TRBV10-3,NA,TRBJ1-4,CAISEGRRGQVEKLFF,TGTGCCATCAGTGAGGGGCGCAGGGGGCAGGTGGAAAAACTGTTTTTT
NA,TRBV21-1,NA,TRBJ1-4,CANQGPEGDEKLFF,TGTGCCAACCAGGGGCCGGAAGGGGATGAAAAACTGTTTTTT
NA,TRBV6-5,NA,TRBJ1-1,CASSYRTGGDTEAFF,TGTGCCAGCAGTTACCGGACGGGGGGGGACACTGAAGCTTTCTTT
NA,TRBV6-1,NA,TRBJ1-4,CASSVWGGGVAEKLFF,TGTGCCAGCAGTGTGTGGGGGGGTGGGGTTGCTGAAAAACTGTTTTTT
NA,TRBV5-1,NA,TRBJ2-1,CASSLVSSSYNEQFF,TGCGCCAGCAGCTTGGTCTCCAGCTCCTACAATGAGCAGTTCTTC
TRBD2,TRBV28,NA,TRBJ2-7,CASSFSGSTYEQYF,TGTGCCAGCAGTTTCAGCGGGAGTACCTACGAGCAGTACTTC
NA,TRBV11-3,few,TRBJ2-7,CASSAAEGSSYEQYF,TGTGCCAGCAGCGCCGCCGAAGGCAGCTCCTACGAGCAGTACTTC
NA,TRBV5-4,NA,TRBJ2-4,CASTEGGVVAAKNIQYF,TGTGCCAGCACCGAAGGAGGGGTGGTGGCAGCCAAAAACATTCAGTACTTC
NA,TRBV5-1,NA,TRBJ1-2,CASSLGLMGAYGYTF,TGCGCCAGCAGCTTGGGGCTTATGGGTGCCTATGGCTACACCTTC
TRBD1,TRBV19,NA,TRBJ1-1,CASSIAGFPGGVSTEAFF,TGTGCCAGTAGTATCGCGGGGTTCCCAGGGGGCGTGAGCACTGAAGCTTTCTTT
TRBD1,TRBV11-3,NA,TRBJ2-5,CASSLVSTGGAQTQYF,TGTGCCAGCAGCTTAGTATCCACAGGGGGCGCACAGACCCAGTACTTC
NA,TRBV5-1,NA,TRBJ1-2,CASSLSLTANYGYTF,TGCGCCAGCAGCTTGTCTTTGACGGCTAACTATGGCTACACCTTC
TRBD1,TRBV19,NA,TRBJ1-1,CASSAGGWNTEAFF,TGTGCCAGTAGTGCAGGGGGCTGGAACACTGAAGCTTTCTTT
NA,TRBV11-3,NA,TRBJ2-1,CASSRDRDTDYYNEQFF,TGTGCCAGCAGCCGCGACCGGGACACGGATTACTACAATGAGCAGTTCTTC
NA,TRBV2,NA,TRBJ1-2,CASSGEEGYGYTF,TGTGCCAGCAGTGGCGAGGAGGGCTATGGCTACACCTTC
TRBD1,TRBV5-1,NA,TRBJ1-5,CASSLEGTGFQPQHF,TGCGCCAGCAGCTTGGAGGGGACAGGGTTTCAGCCCCAGCATTTT
NA,TRBV18,NA,TRBJ1-2,CASSPPGRAYGYTF,TGTGCCAGCTCACCCCCAGGGCGAGCCTATGGCTACACCTTC
NA,TRBV27,NA,TRBJ2-1,CASRNLDEQFF,TGTGCCAGCAGGAATCTGGATGAGCAGTTCTTC
NA,TRBV7-3,NA,TRBJ2-3,CASSLSGVEGDTQYF,TGTGCCAGCAGCTTAAGCGGAGTGGAGGGAGATACGCAGTATTTT
NA,TRBV7-9,NA,TRBJ2-2,CAGRLNTGELFF,TGTGCCGGGAGACTGAACACCGGGGAGCTGTTTTTT
NA,TRBV27,NA,TRBJ1-3,CASSLIGPSSGNTIYF,TGTGCCAGCAGTTTGATTGGGCCTAGCTCTGGAAACACCATATATTTT
NA,TRBV6-5,NA,TRBJ1-2,CASSYGQANYGYTF,TGTGCCAGCAGTTACGGGCAGGCTAACTATGGCTACACCTTC
NA,TRBV7-8,NA,TRBJ1-2,CASSAAGGGYTF,TGTGCCAGCAGCGCTGCCGGAGGCGGCTACACCTTC
NA,TRBV2,NA,TRBJ1-2,CASSEAATNYGYTF,TGTGCCAGCAGTGAAGCGGCCACAAACTATGGCTACACCTTC
TRBD1,TRBV6-5,NA,TRBJ1-2,CASTRDAGQNYGYTF,TGTGCCAGCACCCGAGATGCGGGACAGAACTATGGCTACACCTTC
NA,TRBV6-5,once,TRBJ2-5,CATRSRPREETQYF,TGTGCCACCAGAAGCAGACCAAGGGAGGAGACCCAGTACTTC
TRBD2,TRBV6-1,once,TRBJ2-3,CASSARTSSGTDTQYF,TGTGCCAGCAGTGCGCGGACTAGCTCTGGCACAGATACGCAGTATTTT
TRBD2,TRBV4-3,many,TRBJ2-5,CASSQGLREGGAEQETQYF,TGCGCCAGCAGCCAAGGATTGCGGGAGGGCGGGGCAGAGCAAGAGACCCAGTACTTC
NA,TRBV9,once,TRBJ1-5,CASSEGGRGSEPQHF,TGTGCCAGCAGCGAGGGGGGCAGGGGTAGCGAGCCCCAGCATTTT
NA,TRBV11-2,NA,TRBJ2-7,CASSFEQFAYEQYF,TGTGCCAGCAGCTTCGAACAGTTTGCCTACGAGCAGTACTTC
NA,TRBV11-2,NA,TRBJ1-2,CASSLTPRGLNYGYTF,TGTGCCAGCAGCCTTACGCCTAGGGGTCTGAACTATGGCTACACCTTC
TRBD1,TRBV5-1,NA,TRBJ1-2,CASSRSDRGYGYTF,TGCGCCAGCAGCCGTTCGGACAGGGGGTATGGCTACACCTTC
NA,TRBV11-2,NA,TRBJ2-3,CASSLVGGTDTQYF,TGTGCCAGCAGCTTAGTGGGGGGCACAGATACGCAGTATTTT
NA,TRBV7-9,NA,TRBJ1-2,CASSLRLNYGYTF,TGTGCCAGCAGCTTAAGGTTAAACTATGGCTACACCTTC
TRBD2,TRBV6-2/TRBV6-3,NA,TRBJ2-1,CASSYNPSGSFNPDNEQFF,TGTGCCAGCAGTTACAACCCTAGCGGGAGCTTTAATCCCGACAATGAGCAGTTCTTC
NA,TRBV5-6,NA,TRBJ2-3,CASSLAGGTDTQYF,TGTGCCAGCAGCTTGGCAGGGGGCACAGATACGCAGTATTTT
TRBD2,TRBV7-9,NA,TRBJ2-3,CASTFGTSGTDTQYF,TGTGCCAGCACCTTCGGGACTAGCGGCACAGATACGCAGTATTTT
NA,TRBV7-9,NA,TRBJ1-2,CASSSPRGARYGYTF,TGTGCCAGCAGCTCCCCAAGAGGGGCCCGCTATGGCTACACCTTC
TRBD2,TRBV2,once,TRBJ2-3,CASSAAGGLASTDTQYF,TGTGCCAGCAGTGCCGCGGGGGGTCTTGCTAGCACAGATACGCAGTATTTT
NA,TRBV4-3,NA,TRBJ1-2,CASSQESVRVSGYGYTF,TGCGCCAGCAGCCAAGAATCGGTCCGGGTGTCGGGGTATGGCTACACCTTC
NA,TRBV7-2,NA,TRBJ2-7,CASSLSFEQYF,TGTGCCAGCAGCTTATCCTTCGAGCAGTACTTC
NA,TRBV29-1,NA,TRBJ1-1,CSVLDRNTEAFF,TGCAGCGTTCTGGACAGGAACACTGAAGCTTTCTTT
NA,TRBV27,NA,TRBJ1-5,CASSSTGGLSNQPQHF,TGTGCCAGCAGTTCCACGGGGGGTCTTAGCAATCAGCCCCAGCATTTT